One T cell receptor beta chain is described in this entry. The antigen is unknown. CD45RO-negative, CCR7-positively selected cells formed the naive CD8 fraction, excluding terminally differentiated effector memory CD45RA+ cells. Those who donated were healthy HIV-negative adults, with no recent acute infections or vaccinations reported. The sample comes from a study of shared clonotypes between healthy human individuals. General study points: Represented diversity (both genetic and exposure-history) was limited by the small number of donors.

This CDR3 has 16 residues. Per the germline V gene, CDR1 is SGHVS and CDR2 is FNYEAQ. Trimming took 2 bases from V and 1 from J, leaving 11 bases between them. Measured with immunoSEQ multiplex PCR; TCRdb has only the in-frame clones, and not every one. Of hundreds of thousands of clones in the sample, about 92% were seen once. Sequencing used naive CD8+ T cells sorted from blood. The sequence came from a man younger than 45 in good health. The rearrangement links TRBV7-6 to TRBJ2-2, with D tentatively TRBD1 (6 bases). CDR3 sequence reads: CASSLWDTENTGELFF. CDR3 DNA: TGTGCCAGCAGCTTATGGGACACCGAGAACACCGGGGAGCTGTTTTTT.